The clone carrying this TCR beta chain has a count of ten or more. Its antigen remains unknown. The data stem from a study of human T cells and chemical hapten exposure. Regarding the study as a whole: Counts of expanded TCRs at PT1 were positively correlated with patch test score. Expanded TCRs made up significantly more big CDR3 similarity clusters than controls did.

V was trimmed by 0 bases and J by 13 bases, leaving 11 bases between them. Germline CDR1 LGHNA, CDR2 YNFKEQ. The CDR3 contains 12 residues. In TCRdb, the RACE reads were re-called with MiXCR into one record per CDR3 protein. The repertoire consists of some 400,000 distinct CDR3 sequences, with roughly 4.8% occurring once and the leading ten covering approximately 2.3%. The time point denotes: patch test 1, 2 weeks after DPC sensitization. The treatment: therapeutic diphenylcyclopropenone sensitization with weekly scalp DPC. The template was total RNA from unfractionated whole blood. The sequencing here drew on whole blood, taken in connection with sensitization to the hapten diphenylcyclopropenone (DPC). The V call is TRBV4-2, the J call TRBJ2-3, with no clear D. This TCR derives from a woman between 45 and 65 years old with alopecia areata. Some clones in this sample may be carry-over from other donors' samples. The CDR3 DNA reads as TGTGCCAGCAGCCAAGATCATCAGAGCGAGTATTTT. Translated, it gives CASSQDHQSEYF.